This T cell receptor (beta chain) came from a study of blood T cell repertoires in COVID-19. Study-wide background: Researchers got acute and convalescent COVID-19 samples from the United States, Italy and Spain. The analysed material was cDNA or gDNA that came from T cells, B-cell-depleted T cells, or PBMCs.

Methods used by the authors: The authors estimated nucleated cell counts from reference gene primer amplification. Assay used: immunoSEQ multiplex PCR; TCRdb lists only in-frame clones, some missing. V and J calls and clone size are copied from that table; D and trimming were computed from the DNA. The table includes some 150,000 clones, about 80% detected once. V was cut by 0 bases and J by 0 bases, with 4 bases left in between. Germline CDR1 is SGHRS and CDR2 is YFSETQ. The CDR3 is made up of 14 amino acids. Material: peripheral blood. This TCR was sampled from a human donor with acute or convalescent COVID-19. The donor label of this sample is uncertain. The chain joins TRBV5-1 to TRBJ1-3; D is uncertain. CDR3 residues: CASSLESSGNTIYF. In DNA, the CDR3 is TGCGCCAGCAGCTTGGAGAGCTCTGGAAACACCATATATTTT.